Included here is one T cell receptor beta chain sequence, with context. Its cognate antigen is unknown. These data originate in a study of high-grade serous ovarian cancer treatment subgroups. About the study: Mean per sample: about 15,000 reads, some 7,500 unique TCR beta rearrangements.

Tumor samples were taken before definitive surgery or chemotherapy. Findings of the study overall: Bulk tumor TCR sequencing gave no spatial information.

The data were produced by immunoSEQ multiplex PCR, yet TCRdb's version contains in-frame clones alone and is incomplete. The sample records over 6,500 clones, 75% to 80% being singletons. This TCR came from a human donor with high-grade serous ovarian cancer. Sequencing was carried out using tumor tissue.

CDR3 sequence: CASSKTFQAGGLTDTQYF. CDR3 bases: TGTGCCAGCTCGAAAACCTTCCAAGCGGGGGGGCTAACAGATACGCAGTATTTT. V is TRBV18 and J is TRBJ2-3; 10 bases map to TRBD2. V lost 6 bases, J lost 3 bases, and 15 bases stayed unmatched. CDR1 and CDR2 (germline): KGHSH, LQKENI. The CDR3 contains 18 residues.